This T cell receptor beta chain was captured by sequencing in a study of beta chain features in type 1 diabetes. Whole-study context: Over all samples combined, fewer than 130,000,000 sorted cells were examined.

This clone was observed a few times. Its specificity is unknown. Findings and limits, study-wide: Among all four CD4+ subsets, Type 1 diabetes patients had TCRB CDR3s that were moderately but significantly shorter.

Sorting that relied on CD45RO/CCR7/CD25/CD127/CD95/CD27 yielded CD4+ naive, central memory, regulatory and stem cell-like memory cells. Post-sort purity exceeded 98% for all sorted populations. The CDR3 length is 12 residues. Germline assignment: CDR1 SGHDT and CDR2 YYEEEE. Trimming took off 0 bases at V and 8 bases at J, with 8 bases between the two ends. The whole isolated RNA underwent reverse transcription, so sequencing captured expressed TCRB transcripts. The assay was immunoSEQ multiplex PCR, and TCRdb's table has in-frame clones only and misses some. Here the sample spans about 340,000 clones, 13% being singletons.

The gene calls are TRBV5-6 and TRBJ1-1; D remains ambiguous. Input material: naive CD4+ T cells from blood. The sequence came from a woman aged 18 to 35 with type 1 diabetes. CDR3 nucleotide sequence: TGTGCCAGCAGCTTGGGCCCCCTAGAAGCTTTCTTT. This translates into CASSLGPLEAFF. The full variable domain, with the rest looked up from reference TRBV5-6 and TRBJ1-1, is DAGVTQSPTHLIKTRGQQVTLRCSPKSGHDTVSWYQQALGQGPQFIFQYYEEEERQRGNFPDRFSGHQFPNYSSELNVNALLLGDSALYLCASSLGPLEAFFGQGTRLTVV.